Listed here are 25 T cell receptor beta chains from one sample, sequenced in a study of T cell repertoires in cytomegalovirus infection (dated by TCRdb to the late 2010s). TCRdb shows the sequencer as Illumina HiSeq 1500. The public reads were run again by TCRdb, first through fastp at Q25 and then through MiXCR, and only productive beta chains were kept. CDR3 protein duplicates are merged, each entry listing the most common genes and DNA. The sample has some 440,000 distinct CDR3 sequences on record, approximately 32% of them singletons. The biggest ten clones account for about an eighth of the sample. Material for sequencing was PBMCs. These receptors came from a human donor in good health (CMV status not recorded). Some clones in this sample may be carry-over from other donors' samples.

Comments on this clonotype: At one end, the junction sequence differs from germline, possibly due to a read error. V and J are TRBV2 and TRBJ1-2; unclear D gene. The CDR3 spans 13 residues. Germline V CDR1 and CDR2: SNHLY, FYNNEI. The CDR3 protein is CDSRPDNRHGSTF. The CDR3 nucleotides are TGTGACAGCAGGCCCGACAACCGCCATGGCTCCACCTTC.

In its sample, this clonotype was seen many times. This chain uses TRBV7-2 with TRBJ2-7, with no clear D. Germline CDR1 SGHTA, CDR2 FQGNSA. V lost 5 bases, J lost 1 base, and 12 bases lay in between. The CDR3 extends over 14 amino acids. CDR3 loop: CASSQAHSSYEQYF. The CDR3 bases are TGTGCCAGCAGCCAGGCGCACTCATCCTACGAGCAGTACTTC.

V is TRBV24-1 and J is TRBJ2-3; D gene unclear. The CDR3 loop spans 17 amino acids. CDR1 and CDR2 from the germline V gene are KGHDR and SFDVKD. The V gene lost 3 bases and the J gene lost 0 bases, with 15 bases spanning the gap. The CDR3 coding sequence is TGTGCCACCAGTGATAACCTCCGCCGAACTAGCACAGATACGCAGTATTTT. Its protein is CATSDNLRRTSTDTQYF.

The chain is built from TRBV12-3 or TRBV12-4 and TRBJ1-5; 7 bases agree with TRBD1. The V segment lost 7 bases and the J segment 4 bases; nucleotides outside the gene matches: 7. The CDR3 totals 14 residues. DNA of the CDR3: TGTGCCAGCAAAACAAACAGGGGAAATCAGCCCCAGCATTTT. As protein: CASKTNRGNQPQHF.

A few counts support this clonotype. This chain joins TRBV6-1 and TRBJ1-5, with D possibly matching TRBD1 (6 bases). Trimming left V 6 bases short and J 4 bases short, with 19 bases between. The CDR3 has 16 residues. CDR1 and CDR2 from the germline V gene are MNHNS and SASEGT. CDR3 loop: CASSPGAGGLNQPQHF. CDR3 in DNA: TGTGCCAGCAGCCCGGGGGCGGGGGGGTTAAATCAGCCCCAGCATTTT.

Note on this clonotype: A much bigger clone sits one base away, suggesting this may be a read error. Because it lacks the conserved phenylalanine or tryptophan at the end, this CDR3 is likely a read error. The V call is TRBV7-2, the J call TRBJ2-7; D not certain. Trimming stripped 1 base from V and 1 base from J, with 8 bases between. This CDR3 contains 14 residues. The germline gives CDR1 SGHTA, CDR2 FQGNSA. Here the CDR3 reads CASSLESSSYEQYL. In nucleotides, the CDR3 is TGTGCCAGCAGCTTAGAGTCCTCGTCCTACGAGCAGTACTTA.

A few counts support this clonotype. The CDR3 DNA is TGTGCCAGCAGTTATGGGGGACTATTAGGGGCTTTCTTT. It yields the protein CASSYGGLLGAFF. The gene calls are TRBV6-5 and TRBJ1-1; D possibly corresponds to TRBD1 (5 bases). The CDR3 totals 13 residues. Germline assignment: CDR1 MNHEY and CDR2 SVGAGI. Deletions cut 3 bases from V and 11 bases from J, with 16 bases between.

Turning to this clonotype: Germline is not matched at one junction end, which may reflect a read error. V usage is TRBV6-2 or TRBV6-3 and J usage is TRBJ1-5, with D maybe TRBD1 (5 bases). Germline V gives CDR1 MNHEY, CDR2 SVGEGT. This CDR3 has 16 amino acids. The CDR3 sequence is CASRTSGRGPNHPQHF. DNA for the CDR3: TGTGCCAGCAGAACCTCGGGAAGGGGCCCCAATCATCCCCAGCATTTT.

This clonotype was seen a few times. The rearrangement links TRBV7-6 to TRBJ2-5; 10 bases line up with TRBD2. The germline gives CDR1 SGHVS, CDR2 FNYEAQ. This CDR3 has 15 residues. With V trimmed by 5 bases and J by 4 bases, 7 bases remained unmatched. CDR3 region: CASSRSGGALETQYF. CDR3 nucleotide sequence: TGTGCCAGCAGCCGAAGCGGGGGGGCCCTAGAGACCCAGTACTTC.

The chain links TRBV6-2 or TRBV6-3 to TRBJ1-2; TRBD1 agrees at 9 bases. V dropped 0 bases and J dropped 2; count of bases not matched to a gene: 10. The CDR3 consists of 18 residues. Germline V CDR1 and CDR2: MNHEY, SVGEGT. DNA of the CDR3: TGTGCCAGCAGTTACTCGCTCCACGGGACAGGGCCGAACTATGGCTACACCTTC. Amino acid sequence: CASSYSLHGTGPNYGYTF.

About this clonotype itself: Compared with germline, one end of the junction differs, possibly owing to a read error. The chain joins TRBV20-1 to TRBJ1-6; D is unclear. The CDR3 runs to 12 residues. CDR1 DFQATT and CDR2 SNEGSKA come from the germline V gene (reference sequence). In DNA, the CDR3 is TGCAGTGCTAGAGCTGGACGTTCACCCCCCCACTTT. Encoded protein: CSARAGRSPPHF.

This clonotype was counted many times. The V call is TRBV7-9, the J call TRBJ1-4; 8 bases match TRBD1. From germline, CDR1 is SEHNR and CDR2 FQNEAQ (reference sequence). This CDR3 comprises 16 residues. V gave up 5 bases and J gave up 7 bases; unmatched junction bases: 12. The CDR3 coding sequence is TGTGCCAGCAGCCTGCCGCCAGGGGGCAGGGGTGAAAAACTGTTTTTT. Its protein is CASSLPPGGRGEKLFF.

Details on this clonotype: A much larger clone lies one base from this, so it may be a read error. The chain carries TRBV6-2 or TRBV6-3 and TRBJ2-1; maybe TRBD2 (6 bases). The V and J ends lost 4 bases and 13 bases respectively, with 11 bases between them. The CDR3 contains 11 residues. Germline V gene lookup returns CDR1 MNHEY and CDR2 SVGEGT. This chain's CDR3 is CASSCSTSQFF. In DNA, the CDR3 is TGTGCCAGCAGTTGCTCCACTAGCCAGTTCTTC.

This clonotype was counted ten times or more. This rearrangement joins TRBV7-9 to TRBJ1-3; 7 bases agree with TRBD1. The CDR3 sequence is 15 residues long. Germline V gene sequence: CDR1 SEHNR, CDR2 FQNEAQ (reference sequence). V lost 11 bases and J lost 1; bases outside the gene matches: 11. CDR3 protein: CALGDSHESGNTIYF. CDR3 nucleotide sequence: TGTGCCTTGGGGGACAGCCATGAGTCTGGAAACACCATATATTTT.

V is TRBV4-1 and J is TRBJ2-3; no reliable D call. V was trimmed by 3 bases and J by 0 bases, leaving 13 bases between them. Germline CDR1 and CDR2: MGHRA and YSYEKL. The CDR3 length is 16 residues. CDR3 amino acids: CASSQTDGSSTDTQYF. In DNA, the CDR3 is TGCGCCAGCAGCCAGACGGACGGATCTAGCACAGATACGCAGTATTTT.

The chain combines TRBV20-1 with TRBJ2-5; 13 bases match TRBD2. Germline trimming cut 6 bases from V and 7 bases from J; bases unmatched to any gene: 26. CDR1 is DFQATT, CDR2 SNEGSKA, per germline (reference sequence). This CDR3 contains 20 residues. In nucleotides, the CDR3 is TGCAGTGCCGTTCCCGCCACTAGCGGGGGGGCAATTGGGTATTGGGGGACCCAGTACTTC. Its translation is CSAVPATSGGAIGYWGTQYF.

This clonotype was picked up a small number of times. This chain joins TRBV7-2 and TRBJ1-6; 7 bases are shared with TRBD1. The germline CDR1 and CDR2 sequences are SGHTA and FQGNSA. V was clipped by 5 bases and J by 13 bases; unmatched bases: 5. CDR3 length: 12 amino acids. The CDR3 region is CASSRDSPPLHF. The CDR3 bases are TGTGCCAGCAGCAGGGACAGTCCGCCCCTCCACTTT.

This CDR3 reads CSVDITGGMYNEQFF. CDR3 DNA: TGCAGCGTTGACATCACAGGGGGGATGTACAATGAGCAGTTCTTC. The V call is TRBV29-1, the J call TRBJ2-1, with 8 bases identical to TRBD1. V was pared by 3 bases and J by 4 bases, with 8 bases of the junction left unmatched. The CDR3 is 15 amino acids. The germline CDR1 and CDR2 sequences are SQVTM and ANQGSEA.

The genes are TRBV6-2 or TRBV6-3 and TRBJ2-7; TRBD2 might be the D (7 bases). The CDR3 is 12 residues long. Trimming took off 5 bases at V and 9 bases at J, with 14 bases between the two ends. The germline CDR1 and CDR2 sequences are MNHEY and SVGEGT. This CDR3 is CASSGPAGAQYF. DNA of the CDR3: TGTGCCAGCAGTGGGCCCGCGGGGGCGCAGTACTTC.

On this clonotype itself: One junction end does not reproduce the germline sequence, and a read error may be involved. This chain joins TRBV5-4 and TRBJ1-1; no clear D gene. The length of the CDR3 is 14 residues. The germline gives CDR1 SGHNT, CDR2 YYREEE (reference sequence). CDR3 residues: CARSLVGYDTEAFF. In DNA, the CDR3 is TGTGCCAGGAGCTTGGTTGGGTATGACACTGAAGCTTTCTTT. Looking up the rest from reference TRBV5-4 and TRBJ1-1 gives the full variable domain: ETGVTQSPTHLIKTRGQQVTLRCSSQSGHNTVSWYQQALGQGPQFIFQYYREEENGRGNFPPRFSGLQFPNYSSELNVNALELDDSALYLCARSLVGYDTEAFFGQGTRLTVV.

The rearrangement links TRBV20-1 to TRBJ2-3; possible D gene TRBD2, 6 bases. The germline V and J ends were trimmed by 7 bases and 5 bases, with 19 bases remaining between them. The CDR3 covers 14 residues. CDR1 and CDR2 (germline): DFQATT, SNEGSKA (reference sequence). CDR3 region: CSVPGLTALDTQYF. CDR3 bases: TGCAGTGTTCCGGGACTCACTGCATTAGATACGCAGTATTTT.

Remarks on this clonotype: In this CDR3 the conserved last residue, phenylalanine or tryptophan, is missing, so a read error is likely. The rearrangement links TRBV19 to TRBJ2-6, with a tentative D call TRBD2 (7 bases). The CDR3 is made up of 22 amino acids. Germline loops: CDR1 LNHDA, CDR2 SQIVND (reference sequence). The CDR3 sequence: CSSSIDRGRGGKRDPGANVLTL. CDR3 DNA sequence: TGTTCCAGTAGTATAGATCGAGGCAGGGGAGGGAAACGCGACCCTGGGGCCAACGTCCTGACTTTG.

The sample holds many counts of this clonotype. The chain couples TRBV6-6 to TRBJ1-6, with D unclear. The V end lost 2 bases, the J end lost 3 bases, and 5 bases lay between the germline ends. CDR1 and CDR2 from the germline V gene are MNHNY and SVGAGI (reference sequence). This CDR3 has 14 residues. For the CDR3, the DNA is TGTGCCAGCAGTTACGGAGGCTATAATTCACCCCTCCACTTT. Residues: CASSYGGYNSPLHF.

V gene TRBV19 combines with J gene TRBJ2-7; no firm D call. This CDR3 spans 14 amino acids. Germline CDR1 reads LNHDA; CDR2 reads SQIVND (reference sequence). The V gene lost 1 base and the J gene lost 2 bases, with 9 bases spanning the gap. The CDR3 protein is CASSIAIGPYEQYF. In DNA, the CDR3 is TGTGCCAGTAGTATAGCGATTGGGCCCTACGAGCAGTACTTC.

This clonotype came up a few times. V is TRBV6-1 and J is TRBJ1-1; no reliable D call. The V end was cut by 6 bases, the J end by 3 bases, with 14 bases between. Looked up from germline, CDR1 is MNHNS and CDR2 is SASEGT. This CDR3 is 14 amino acids long. The CDR3 protein is CASRQGLLDTEAFF. CDR3 nucleotide sequence: TGTGCCAGCAGACAAGGGCTTCTGGACACTGAAGCTTTCTTT.